This TCR beta chain was sequenced for a study of STAT3 mutations in large granular lymphocyte leukemia. Study conclusions and caveats: Every T-cell large granular lymphocyte leukemia patient had at least one immunodominant TCR beta clonotype.

This clone occurred once. Antigen unknown. Sequenced by immunoSEQ multiplex PCR; TCRdb stores in-frame clones only, minus some. The table has about 4,300 clones, 55% seen once; the top ten hold about three fifths. This CDR3 spans 13 amino acids. The ends were cut back, 5 bases at V and 8 bases at J, with 14 bases in the middle. Germline V gene data show CDR1 as SGHRS and CDR2 as YFSETQ. This sequence joins TRBV5-1 and TRBJ2-1, with a weak D call TRBD2 (5 bases). The receptor was derived from a male patient between 50 and 60 years old with T-cell large granular lymphocyte leukemia. Some clones in this sample may be carry-over from other donors' samples. Source material: peripheral blood mononuclear cells. In DNA form, the CDR3 reads TGCGCCAGCAGACAAACTAGTTCGGATGAGCAGTTCTTC. Translated, it gives CASRQTSSDEQFF.